One T cell receptor beta chain is described in this entry. The antigen is undetermined. As to time point: newly diagnosed GD, antithyroid drugs for less than 3 months. The authors made the TCR library using RNA they extracted from PBMCs. The sample is drawn from a study of regulatory T cells in long-lasting Graves disease. Study observations and caveats: Favored usage of TRBV28, TRBJ1-2 and TRBJ2-5 was recorded in persistent disease. Sampling was limited to peripheral blood rather than thyroid tissue. Persistent Graves' patients showed reduced TCR diversity versus newly diagnosed patients.

According to the study, TCR beta libraries were built with iRepertoire HTBI primers and CDR3-region Arm-PCR. TCRdb recomputed calls from the multiplex PCR reads with MiXCR, one row per CDR3 protein. This table holds about 400,000 distinct CDR3 sequences, around a sixth found once. Germline V gene sequence: CDR1 SGHNT, CDR2 YENEEA. V shed 2 bases and J shed 6 bases, with 13 bases lying between them. The CDR3 contains 14 residues. Sequenced here: peripheral blood mononuclear cells (PBMCs), sampled at new diagnosis, from a patient treated with antithyroid drugs. The sequence was obtained from a female donor with Graves disease. The gene calls are TRBV11-3 and TRBJ1-1; D uncertain. This chain's CDR3 is CASSLRHSGPEAFF. The DNA for the CDR3 is TGTGCCAGCAGCTTAAGACACTCCGGACCTGAAGCTTTCTTT.